This T cell receptor (beta chain) was sequenced in a study of siplizumab effects on memory and regulatory T cells. Study-level results: The alloresponse seemed to draw substantially on naive T cells, which appeared more diverse than memory cells. Mean Treg-derived proportions of mappable alloreactive CD4+ clones were around 70% for siplizumab and 26.9% for controls. Fewer alloreactive sequences mapped to unstimulated CD4+ memory cells under siplizumab.

Trimming took 1 base from V and 6 from J, leaving 12 bases between them. Germline V gene sequence: CDR1 LGHNA, CDR2 YNFKEQ. The CDR3 has 15 residues. Measured with immunoSEQ multiplex PCR; TCRdb has only the in-frame clones, and not every one. The data contain about 82,000 clones, roughly 86% of them singletons. Details on this clone: Antigen: not known.

The TCR sequence derives from a human donor in good health. The specimen was Tregs sorted from blood. The rearrangement joins TRBV4-2 to TRBJ2-2; D possibly corresponds to TRBD1 (6 bases). CDR3 protein: CASSQVAGASGELFF. The CDR3 DNA follows: TGTGCCAGCAGCCAAGTGGCAGGGGCGTCCGGGGAGCTGTTTTTT.